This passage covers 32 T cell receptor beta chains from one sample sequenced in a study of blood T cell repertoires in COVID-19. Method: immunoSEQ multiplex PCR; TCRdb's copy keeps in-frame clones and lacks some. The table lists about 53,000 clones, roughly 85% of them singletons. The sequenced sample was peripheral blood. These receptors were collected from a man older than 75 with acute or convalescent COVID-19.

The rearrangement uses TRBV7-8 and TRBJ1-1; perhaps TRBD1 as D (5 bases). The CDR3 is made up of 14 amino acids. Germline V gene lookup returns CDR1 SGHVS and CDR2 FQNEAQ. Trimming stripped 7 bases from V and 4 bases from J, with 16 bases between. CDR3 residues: CASTKVGGSTEAFF. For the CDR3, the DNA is TGTGCCAGCACTAAAGTCGGGGGGAGCACTGAAGCTTTCTTT. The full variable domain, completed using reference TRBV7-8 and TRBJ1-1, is GAGVSQSPRYKVAKRGQDVALRCDPISGHVSLFWYQQALGQGPEFLTYFQNEAQLDKSGLPSDRFFAERPEGSVSTLKIQRTQQEDSAVYLCASTKVGGSTEAFFGQGTRLTVV.

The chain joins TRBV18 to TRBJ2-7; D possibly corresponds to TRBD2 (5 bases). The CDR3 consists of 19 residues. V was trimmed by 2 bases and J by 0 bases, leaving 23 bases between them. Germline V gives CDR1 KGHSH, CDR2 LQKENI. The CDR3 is CASSPLNVRAGWDSYEQYF. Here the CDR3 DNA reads TGTGCCAGCTCACCATTGAACGTACGGGCGGGCTGGGACTCCTACGAGCAGTACTTC.

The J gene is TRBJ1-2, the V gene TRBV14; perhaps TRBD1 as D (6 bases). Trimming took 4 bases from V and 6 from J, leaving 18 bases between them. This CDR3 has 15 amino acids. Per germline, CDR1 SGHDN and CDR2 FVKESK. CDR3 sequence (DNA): TGTGCCAGCAGCCTAAGGGGGTTGCAGCGGAATGGCTACACCTTC. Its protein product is CASSLRGLQRNGYTF.

CDR3 amino acids: CASSLARGLLAGELFF. The CDR3 DNA follows: TGTGCCAGCAGCTTGGCCAGGGGGCTACTCGCCGGGGAGCTGTTTTTT. This chain links TRBV5-4 with TRBJ2-2, with 8 bases aligning to TRBD1. Unmatched junction bases numbered 7, after V lost 0 bases and J lost 6 bases. The CDR3 loop spans 16 amino acids. Germline V gives CDR1 SGHNT, CDR2 YYREEE (reference sequence).

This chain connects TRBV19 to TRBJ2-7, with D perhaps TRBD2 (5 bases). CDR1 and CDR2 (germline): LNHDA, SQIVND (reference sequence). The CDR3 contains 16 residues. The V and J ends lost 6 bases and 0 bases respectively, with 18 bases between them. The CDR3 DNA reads TGTGCCAGTAGGGACCACTCCCGGGGTTCCTCCTACGAGCAGTACTTC. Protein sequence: CASRDHSRGSSYEQYF.

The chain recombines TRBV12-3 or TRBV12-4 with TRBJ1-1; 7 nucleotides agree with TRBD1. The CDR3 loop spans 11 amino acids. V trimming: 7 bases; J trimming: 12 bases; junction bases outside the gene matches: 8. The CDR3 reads CASMQTGWTFF. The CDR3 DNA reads TGTGCCAGCATGCAGACAGGGTGGACTTTCTTT.

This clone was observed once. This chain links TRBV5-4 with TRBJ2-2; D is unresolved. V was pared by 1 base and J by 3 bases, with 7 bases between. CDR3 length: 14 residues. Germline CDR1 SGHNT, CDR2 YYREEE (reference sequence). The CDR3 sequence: CASSLMRDTGELFF. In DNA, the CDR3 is TGTGCCAGCAGCTTGATGCGCGACACCGGGGAGCTGTTTTTT.

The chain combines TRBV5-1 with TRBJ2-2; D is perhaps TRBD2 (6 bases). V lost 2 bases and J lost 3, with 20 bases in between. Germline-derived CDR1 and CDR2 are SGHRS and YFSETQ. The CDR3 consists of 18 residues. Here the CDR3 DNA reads TGCGCCAGCAGCTTACCCGGGACTCCAAGCCTCTACACCGGGGAGCTGTTTTTT. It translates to CASSLPGTPSLYTGELFF.

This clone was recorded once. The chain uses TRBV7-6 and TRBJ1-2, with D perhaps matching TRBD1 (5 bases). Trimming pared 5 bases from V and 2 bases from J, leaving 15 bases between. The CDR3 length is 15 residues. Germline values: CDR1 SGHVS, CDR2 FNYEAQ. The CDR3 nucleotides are TGTGCCAGCAGCCCAACAGACACAGGCAACTATGGCTACACCTTC. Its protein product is CASSPTDTGNYGYTF.

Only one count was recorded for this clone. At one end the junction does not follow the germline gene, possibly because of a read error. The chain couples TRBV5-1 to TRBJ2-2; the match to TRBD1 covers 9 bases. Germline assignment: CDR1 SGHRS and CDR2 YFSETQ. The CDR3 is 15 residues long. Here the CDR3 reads CASSLGDRDTGELFF. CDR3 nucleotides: TGCGCCAGCAGTTTGGGGGACAGGGACACCGGGGAGCTGTTTTTT.

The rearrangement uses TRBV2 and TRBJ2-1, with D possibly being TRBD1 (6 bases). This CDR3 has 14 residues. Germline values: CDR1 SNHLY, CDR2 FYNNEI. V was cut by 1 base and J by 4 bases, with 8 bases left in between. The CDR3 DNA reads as TGTGCCAGCAGTGAAGGGACAGTATACAATGAGCAGTTCTTC. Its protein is CASSEGTVYNEQFF.

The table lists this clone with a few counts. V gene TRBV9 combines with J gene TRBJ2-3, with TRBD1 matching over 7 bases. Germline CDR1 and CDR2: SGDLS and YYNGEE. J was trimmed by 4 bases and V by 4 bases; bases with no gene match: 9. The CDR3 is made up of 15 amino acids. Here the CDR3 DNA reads TGTGCCAGCAGCTCACGACAGGGTTCGTCAGATACGCAGTATTTT. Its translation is CASSSRQGSSDTQYF.

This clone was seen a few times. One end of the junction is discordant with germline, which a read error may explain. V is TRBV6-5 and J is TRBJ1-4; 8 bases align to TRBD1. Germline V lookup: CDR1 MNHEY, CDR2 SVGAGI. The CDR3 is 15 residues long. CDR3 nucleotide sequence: TGTGCCAGCAGTGACTCAACAGGGGGGAAAGAAAAACTGTTTTTT. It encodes CASSDSTGGKEKLFF.

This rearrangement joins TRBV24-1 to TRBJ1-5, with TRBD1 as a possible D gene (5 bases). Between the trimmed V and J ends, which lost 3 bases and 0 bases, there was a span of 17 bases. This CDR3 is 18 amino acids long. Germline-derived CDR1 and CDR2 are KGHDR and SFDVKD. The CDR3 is CATSDPRQLSYSNQPQHF. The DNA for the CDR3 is TGTGCCACCAGTGATCCCAGACAGCTGTCTTATAGCAATCAGCCCCAGCATTTT.

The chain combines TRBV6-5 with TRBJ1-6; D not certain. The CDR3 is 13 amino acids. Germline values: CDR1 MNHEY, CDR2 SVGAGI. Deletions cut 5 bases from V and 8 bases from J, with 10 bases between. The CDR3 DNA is TGTGCCAGCAGTCGACCGGCGGATTCACCCCTCCACTTT. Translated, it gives CASSRPADSPLHF.

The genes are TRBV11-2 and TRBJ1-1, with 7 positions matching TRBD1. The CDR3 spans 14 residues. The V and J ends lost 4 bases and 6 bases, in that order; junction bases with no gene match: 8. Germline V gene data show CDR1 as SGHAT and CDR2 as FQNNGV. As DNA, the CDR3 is TGTGCCAGCAGCTCGACAGGGTGGGACTCTGAAGCTTTCTTT. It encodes CASSSTGWDSEAFF.

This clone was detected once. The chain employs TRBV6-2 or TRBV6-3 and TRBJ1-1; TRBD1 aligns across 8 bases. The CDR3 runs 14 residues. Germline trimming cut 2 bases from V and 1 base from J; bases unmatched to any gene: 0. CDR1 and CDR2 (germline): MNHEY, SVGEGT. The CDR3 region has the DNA TGTGCCAGCAGTTACGGGACAGGGAACACTGAAGCTTTCTTT. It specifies CASSYGTGNTEAFF.

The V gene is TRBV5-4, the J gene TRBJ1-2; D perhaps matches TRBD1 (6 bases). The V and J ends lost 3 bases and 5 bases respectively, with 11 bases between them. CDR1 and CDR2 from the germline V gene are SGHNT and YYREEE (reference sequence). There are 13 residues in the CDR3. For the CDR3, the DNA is TGTGCCAGCAGCTCAGGGGCCTCTTATGGCTACACCTTC. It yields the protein CASSSGASYGYTF.

This chain's CDR3 is CASRRGGELGSSYEQYF. In nucleotides, the CDR3 is TGTGCCAGTAGACGCGGAGGGGAATTGGGTAGCTCCTACGAGCAGTACTTC. V is TRBV19 and J is TRBJ2-7; D possibly corresponds to TRBD2 (6 bases). The V end was cut by 6 bases, the J end by 0 bases, with 21 bases between. CDR1 is LNHDA and CDR2 is SQIVND in the germline V gene (reference sequence). The CDR3 has 17 residues. Using reference TRBV19 and TRBJ2-7 for the parts outside the CDR3, the full variable domain is DGGITQSPKYLFRKEGQNVTLSCEQNLNHDAMYWYRQDPGQGLRLIYYSQIVNDFQKGDIAEGYSVSREKKESFPLTVTSAQKNPTAFYLCASRRGGELGSSYEQYFGPGTRLTVT.

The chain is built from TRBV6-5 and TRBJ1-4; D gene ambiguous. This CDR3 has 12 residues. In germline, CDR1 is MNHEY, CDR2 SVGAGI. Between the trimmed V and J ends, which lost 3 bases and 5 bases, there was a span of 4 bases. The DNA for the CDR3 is TGTGCCAGCAGTTATCTAAATGAAAAACTGTTTTTT. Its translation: CASSYLNEKLFF.

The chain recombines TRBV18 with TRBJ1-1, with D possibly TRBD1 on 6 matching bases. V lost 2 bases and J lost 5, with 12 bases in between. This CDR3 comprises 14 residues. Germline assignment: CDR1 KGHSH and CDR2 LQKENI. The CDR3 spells CASSPGQSRTEAFF. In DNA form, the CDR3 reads TGTGCCAGCTCACCAGGACAGAGTCGGACTGAAGCTTTCTTT.

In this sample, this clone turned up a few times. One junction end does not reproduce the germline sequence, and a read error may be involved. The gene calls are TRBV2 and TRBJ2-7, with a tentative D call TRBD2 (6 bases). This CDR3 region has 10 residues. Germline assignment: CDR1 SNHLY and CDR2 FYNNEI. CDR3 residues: CASSDLGTLF. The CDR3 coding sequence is TGTGCCAGCAGTGATTTGGGGACTCTGTTC.

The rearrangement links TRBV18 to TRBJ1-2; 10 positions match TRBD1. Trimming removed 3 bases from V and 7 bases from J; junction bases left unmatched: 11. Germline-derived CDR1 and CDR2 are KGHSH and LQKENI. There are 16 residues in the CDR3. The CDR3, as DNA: TGTGCCAGCTCACCCGACGACAGGGGGCTTCTTCGTGGCTACACCTTC. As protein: CASSPDDRGLLRGYTF.

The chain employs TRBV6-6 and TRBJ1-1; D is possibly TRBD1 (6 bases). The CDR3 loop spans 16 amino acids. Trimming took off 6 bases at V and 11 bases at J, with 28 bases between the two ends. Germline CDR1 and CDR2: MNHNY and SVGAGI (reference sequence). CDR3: CASSYSGAGRTTSAFF. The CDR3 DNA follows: TGTGCCAGCAGCTATTCAGGGGCTGGACGGACCACGTCCGCTTTCTTT.

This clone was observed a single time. DNA of the CDR3: TGTGCCAGCAGCCAAGCAGCAGGGGGAGGTGGCTACACCTTC. Translating it yields CASSQAAGGGGYTF. The rearrangement links TRBV3-1 (or the pseudogene TRBV3-2) to TRBJ1-2; 7 bases agree with TRBD1. CDR3 length equals 14 residues. With V trimmed by 1 base and J by 7 bases, 6 bases remained unmatched. The germline V gene has CDR1 LGHDT and CDR2 YNNKEL (reference sequence).

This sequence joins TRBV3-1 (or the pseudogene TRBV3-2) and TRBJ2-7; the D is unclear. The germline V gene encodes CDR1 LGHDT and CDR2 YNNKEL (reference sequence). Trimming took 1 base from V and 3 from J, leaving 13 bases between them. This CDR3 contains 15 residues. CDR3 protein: CASSQGATYLYEQYF. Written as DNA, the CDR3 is TGTGCCAGCAGCCAAGGTGCCACTTACCTCTACGAGCAGTACTTC.

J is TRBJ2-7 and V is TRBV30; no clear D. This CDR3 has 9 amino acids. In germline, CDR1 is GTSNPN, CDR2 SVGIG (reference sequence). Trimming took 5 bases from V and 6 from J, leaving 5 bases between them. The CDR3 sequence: CAWGLEQYF. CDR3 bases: TGTGCCTGGGGGCTCGAGCAGTACTTC.

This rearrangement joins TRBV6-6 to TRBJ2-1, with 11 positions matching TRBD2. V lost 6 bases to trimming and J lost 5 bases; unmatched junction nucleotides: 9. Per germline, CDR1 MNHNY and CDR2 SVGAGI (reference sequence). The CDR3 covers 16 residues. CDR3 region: CASRRLGLAENNEQFF. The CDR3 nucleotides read TGTGCCAGCAGACGATTGGGACTAGCGGAGAACAATGAGCAGTTCTTC.

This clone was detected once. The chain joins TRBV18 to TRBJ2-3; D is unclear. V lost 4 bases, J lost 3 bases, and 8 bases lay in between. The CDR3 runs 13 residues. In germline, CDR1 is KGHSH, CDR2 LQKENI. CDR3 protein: CASSRDITDTQYF. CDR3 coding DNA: TGTGCCAGCTCACGCGACATAACAGATACGCAGTATTTT. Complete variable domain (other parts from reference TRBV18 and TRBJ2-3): NAGVMQNPRHLVRRRGQEARLRCSPMKGHSHVYWYRQLPEEGLKFMVYLQKENIIDESGMPKERFSAEFPKEGPSILRIQQVVRGDSAAYFCASSRDITDTQYFGPGTRLTVL.

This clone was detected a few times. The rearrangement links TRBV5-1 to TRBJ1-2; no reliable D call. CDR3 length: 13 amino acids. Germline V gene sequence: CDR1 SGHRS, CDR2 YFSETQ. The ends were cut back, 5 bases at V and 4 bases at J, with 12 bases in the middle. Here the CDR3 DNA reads TGCGCCAGCAGTTTAGACGGAGCCTATGGCTACACCTTC. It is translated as CASSLDGAYGYTF.

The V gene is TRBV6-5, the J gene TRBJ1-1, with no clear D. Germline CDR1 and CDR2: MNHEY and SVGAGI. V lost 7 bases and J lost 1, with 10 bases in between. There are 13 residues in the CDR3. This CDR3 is CASTLGRNTEAFF. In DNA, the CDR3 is TGTGCCAGCACCCTGGGGAGGAACACTGAAGCTTTCTTT.

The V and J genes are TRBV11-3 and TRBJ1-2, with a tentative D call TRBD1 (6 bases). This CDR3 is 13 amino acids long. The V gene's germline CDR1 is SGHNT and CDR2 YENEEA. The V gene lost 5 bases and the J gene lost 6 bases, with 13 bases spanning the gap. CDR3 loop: CASSLRGGDGYTF. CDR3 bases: TGTGCCAGCAGCCTCCGCGGGGGCGATGGCTACACCTTC.